This T cell receptor beta chain was recorded in a study of OX40 agonist ivuxolimab in advanced cancers. The CDR3 has 13 residues. The V gene lost 1 base and the J gene lost 3 bases, with 8 bases spanning the gap. Germline V lookup: CDR1 SGHNT, CDR2 YYREEE (reference sequence). The method was immunoSEQ multiplex PCR; TCRdb's version includes in-frame clones alone and lacks a portion of them. The sample includes under 20,000 clones, approximately 84% seen only once; the top ten take over 55%. The specimen was CD4+ or CD8+ T cells sorted from blood, collected in a trial of the OX40 agonist ivuxolimab. The sequence was collected from an adult with an advanced solid tumor such as melanoma, head and neck, liver or kidney cancer. The V call is TRBV5-4, the J call TRBJ2-7, with D maybe TRBD2 (5 bases). This CDR3 is CASSLSEGYEQYF. DNA for the CDR3: TGTGCCAGCAGCTTGTCCGAGGGCTACGAGCAGTACTTC.